This TCR beta chain was found in a study of T-cell reconstitution after alpha-beta-depleted transplantation in children. Trimming cost V 6 bases and J 7 bases, with 12 bases left between them. The CDR3 covers 12 residues. The TCRbeta library incorporated unique molecular identifiers. TCRdb reanalysed the PCR reads using MiXCR and keeps one entry per CDR3 protein. The profile shows hundreds of thousands of distinct CDR3 sequences, 20% to 30% of them singletons. The material sequenced was PBMCs, mostly from graft donor cells, taken 360 days after TCRalphabeta/CD19-depleted stem cell transplant. The chain has TRBV12-3 or TRBV12-4 and TRBJ1-2; D may be TRBD1 (5 bases). The receptor was isolated from a female patient aged 2 to 10 who had a stem cell transplant for congenital amegakaryocytic thrombocytopenia, so the T cells may come from the graft donor. CDR3 DNA sequence: TGTGCCAGCAGGGGGGGGGTGGCTGGCTACACCTTC. Amino acid sequence: CASRGGVAGYTF.